The 9 T cell receptor beta chains reported below all come from one sample, sequenced in a study of control samples from healthy donors and cancer patients. Clones were sequenced by immunoSEQ multiplex PCR, and TCRdb holds only the in-frame ones, with some missing. The sample shows some 210,000 clones, 91% of them seen only once. The sample consisted of blood. The receptor source for this set is a man aged 25 to 40 in good health.

CDR3 sequence (DNA): TGTGCCAGCAGCTTGTACCTAGCGGGCTCCTACGAGCAGTACTTC. Translation gives CASSLYLAGSYEQYF. V usage is TRBV5-4 and J usage is TRBJ2-7; 8 bases match TRBD2. Germline CDR1 and CDR2: SGHNT and YYREEE (reference sequence). This CDR3 contains 15 residues. With 1 base clipped from V and 0 bases from J, the junction kept 3 bases outside the gene matches.

This chain joins TRBV9 and TRBJ2-3, with D hard to call. Per germline, CDR1 SGDLS and CDR2 YYNGEE. This CDR3 region has 14 residues. Trimming removed 5 bases from V and 2 bases from J, with 12 bases in between. Here the CDR3 DNA reads TGTGCCAGCAGTCGGGCTCCCGTCACAGATACGCAGTATTTT. This encodes CASSRAPVTDTQYF.

This sequence joins TRBV3-1 (or the pseudogene TRBV3-2) and TRBJ1-1, with a possible D match to TRBD1 (5 bases). Trimming shortened V by 10 bases and J by 2 bases, and 14 bases separated the two germline ends. The germline gives CDR1 LGHDT, CDR2 YNNKEL (reference sequence). The CDR3 covers 13 residues. The CDR3 DNA reads TGTGCCACCTCGGGGCAGCCTAACACTGAAGCTTTCTTT. Its translation: CATSGQPNTEAFF.

This chain joins TRBV7-9 and TRBJ1-1, with D possibly matching TRBD1 (6 bases). The CDR3 totals 14 residues. Germline V gene data show CDR1 as SEHNR and CDR2 as FQNEAQ (reference sequence). V gave up 3 bases and J gave up 3 bases, with 11 bases separating them. The CDR3 DNA is TGTGCCAGCAGCTTTTTATACAGGGACACTGAAGCTTTCTTT. As protein: CASSFLYRDTEAFF.

This sequence joins TRBV5-1 and TRBJ2-7, with TRBD1 matching 7 bases. The CDR3 spans 14 residues. Germline CDR1 is SGHRS and CDR2 is YFSETQ. V gave up 5 bases and J gave up 3 bases; unmatched junction bases: 8. CDR3 sequence reads: CASSRGAGGYEQYF. CDR3 in DNA: TGCGCCAGCAGTCGGGGAGCAGGGGGCTACGAGCAGTACTTC.

This clone has just a few counts. This rearrangement joins TRBV5-1 to TRBJ1-2; D unresolved. The CDR3 extends over 18 amino acids. The V gene's germline CDR1 is SGHRS and CDR2 YFSETQ. Trimming shortened V by 0 bases and J by 0 bases, and 18 bases separated the two germline ends. The CDR3 region is CASSLDLGTFAANYGYTF. In nucleotides, the CDR3 is TGCGCCAGCAGCTTGGACCTGGGCACCTTCGCGGCTAACTATGGCTACACCTTC.

This chain connects TRBV2 to TRBJ1-4; TRBD1 agrees at 7 bases. V was clipped by 7 bases and J by 4 bases; unmatched bases: 9. CDR1 and CDR2 (germline): SNHLY, FYNNEI. This CDR3 contains 15 residues. CDR3 nucleotides: TGTGCCAGCAAACTGGGGGGACAGTATAATGAAAAACTGTTTTTT. Translating gives CASKLGGQYNEKLFF.

The rearrangement links TRBV19 to TRBJ2-3, with 9 bases fitting TRBD1. The CDR3 totals 14 residues. After removal of 8 bases from V and 0 bases from J, the junction contained 3 bases not matched to a gene. Per germline, CDR1 LNHDA and CDR2 SQIVND (reference sequence). CDR3 in DNA: TGTGCCAGTGGGGACAGGGCTAGCACAGATACGCAGTATTTT. Protein product: CASGDRASTDTQYF.

The DNA for the CDR3 is TGTGCCATCAGTGAGTCGGGACAACTACATGGCTACACCTTC. It codes for CAISESGQLHGYTF. This chain links TRBV10-3 with TRBJ1-2; TRBD1 is a possible D gene (6 bases). V shed 0 bases and J shed 6 bases, with 11 bases lying between them. The CDR3 contains 14 residues. The germline CDR1 and CDR2 sequences are ENHRY and SYGVKD.